Listed below are T cell receptor beta chains from one sample, sequenced in a study of CD8 T cells in ankylosing spondylitis. TCRdb independently ran MiXCR on the 5' RACE reads; one entry per CDR3 protein. The sample has about 240,000 distinct CDR3 sequences; 24% are singletons. Sample: blood, either unsorted or a sorted T cell fraction (not recorded which). Every receptor here comes from a male donor with ankylosing spondylitis or in good health (not recorded which). The CDR3 runs from the conserved cysteine through the conserved F or W. D genes are given only for firm matches. Only part of the rows carry a size: once, few, many, or a class if the clone is expanded.

few | TRBJ2-7 | TRBV12-3/TRBV12-4 | TRBD2 | TGTGCCAGCAGTCAGAGAGGGGGACTAGCGGACGAGCAGTACTTC | CASSQRGGLADEQYF
few | TRBJ2-7 | TRBV12-3/TRBV12-4 | - | TGTGCCAGCTCTGGCAGGACTTCCTACGAGCAGTACTTC | CASSGRTSYEQYF
- | TRBJ1-3 | TRBV12-3/TRBV12-4 | - | TGTGCCAGCAGTTTGTCAGGGACTGGAAACACCATATATTTT | CASSLSGTGNTIYF
few | TRBJ2-3 | TRBV24-1 | TRBD1 | TGTGCCACCAGTGGTCCGACAGGGGACACAGATACGCAGTATTTT | CATSGPTGDTDTQYF
few | TRBJ2-7 | TRBV20-1 | - | TGCAGTGCCGGCCAGGCAGGGCTTTCTTCCGAGCAGTACTTC | CSAGQAGLSSEQYF
few | TRBJ2-3 | TRBV10-3 | TRBD2 | TGTGCCATCAGACCGGGACTAGCGGGGGATACGCAGTATTTT | CAIRPGLAGDTQYF
many | TRBJ2-7 | TRBV2 | - | TGTGCCAGCAGTGACCACAAAACCTACGAGCAGTACTTC | CASSDHKTYEQYF
many | TRBJ2-1 | TRBV20-1 | TRBD1 | TGCAGTGCCTCAGAACAGGGGATTTGGGATGAGCAGTTCTTC | CSASEQGIWDEQFF
- | TRBJ2-7 | TRBV11-2 | TRBD1 | TGTGCCAGCAGCTCTCTTCACCGAAGGACAGGGCTCTCCTACGAGCAGTACTTC | CASSSLHRRTGLSYEQYF
few | TRBJ2-1 | TRBV12-3/TRBV12-4 | - | TGTGCCAGCAGTTTATTCAGGGTCAATGAGCAGTTCTTC | CASSLFRVNEQFF
many | TRBJ2-3 | TRBV24-1 | - | TGTGCCACCCCCTGTCAGTCGAGCACAGATACGCAGTATTTT | CATPCQSSTDTQYF
- | TRBJ2-7 | TRBV20-1 | - | TGCAGTGCTAGAGATGTGCGGGCACCTTACGAGCAGTACTTC | CSARDVRAPYEQYF
many | TRBJ1-6 | TRBV20-1 | TRBD1 | TGCAGTGCTAGGGAGACAGGGGACGCTTCACCCCTCCACTTT | CSARETGDASPLHF
- | TRBJ2-5 | TRBV6-1 | TRBD1 | TGTGCCAGCAGTCCAAGACAGGGTCAAGAGACCCAGTACTTC | CASSPRQGQETQYF
- | TRBJ2-1 | TRBV24-1 | - | TGTGCCACCAGTGACAACAGGGTCTCCTACAATGAGCAGTTCTTC | CATSDNRVSYNEQFF
many | TRBJ2-5 | TRBV9 | TRBD2 | TGTGCCAGCAGCGGTGGACTAGGAAAGGGAGAGACCCAGTACTTC | CASSGGLGKGETQYF
many | TRBJ2-3 | TRBV5-1 | TRBD2 | TGCGCCAGCAGCTTGGGCCTAGCGGGGGCCCCAGATACGCAGTATTTT | CASSLGLAGAPDTQYF
many | TRBJ2-1 | TRBV5-1 | - | TGCGCCAGCAGCTTGGATCTGCACTCCTACAATGAGCAGTTCTTC | CASSLDLHSYNEQFF
few | TRBJ2-2 | TRBV20-1 | - | TGCAGTGCTAGAGGGGGACTCAGGGAGCTGTTTTTT | CSARGGLRELFF
- | TRBJ2-7 | TRBV7-6 | - | TGTGCCAGCAGCTTAAGAGGGGACAACTCCTACGAGCAGTACTTC | CASSLRGDNSYEQYF
few | TRBJ1-3 | TRBV16 | - | TGTGCCAGCAGCCAAAGCTTCGGGAATGGAAACACCATATATTTT | CASSQSFGNGNTIYF
many | TRBJ2-3 | TRBV5-1 | TRBD1 | TGCGCCAGCAGCTTGAAAGGACAGGGTGCAGATACGCAGTATTTT | CASSLKGQGADTQYF
- | TRBJ2-7 | TRBV27 | TRBD2 | TGTGCCAGCAGCCCGATCGACGGGGGGTCCTACGAGCAGTACTTC | CASSPIDGGSYEQYF
many | TRBJ2-1 | TRBV11-1 | TRBD2 | TGTGCCAGCAGCTTGCGGGGGGGCTTGGATGAGCAGTTCTTC | CASSLRGGLDEQFF
once | TRBJ2-1 | TRBV6-5 | - | TGTGCCAGCTGGGACCCCTACAATGAGCAGTTCTTC | CASWDPYNEQFF
- | TRBJ2-5 | TRBV9 | TRBD2 | TGTGCCAGCAGCCCACTGCGGGGGGGGGAAGAGACCCAGTACTTC | CASSPLRGGEETQYF
many | TRBJ1-2 | TRBV10-3 | - | TGTGCCATCAGTGAGTCTGTGGGTTCCTATGGCTACACCTTC | CAISESVGSYGYTF
- | TRBJ2-7 | TRBV20-1 | TRBD1 | TGCAGTGCTAGAGATCAGGGGAGACAGGGGGCTACGGGGCAGTACTTC | CSARDQGRQGATGQYF
- | TRBJ2-1 | TRBV6-1 | - | TGTGCCAGCATGAGTAGCCTTACCTACAATGAGCAGTTCTTC | CASMSSLTYNEQFF
- | TRBJ2-6 | TRBV2 | - | TGTGCCATCAGTCCTGGGGGCCGGGGCCTCTCTGGGGCCAACGTCCTGACTTTC | CAISPGGRGLSGANVLTF
many | TRBJ2-5 | TRBV20-1 | - | TGCAGTGCTAGATCGCCGACCGAGTGGGAGACCCAGTACTTC | CSARSPTEWETQYF
many | TRBJ1-4 | TRBV12-3/TRBV12-4 | - | TGTGCCAGCAGTCCCCGGGAAGGGGAAGAAAAACTGTTTTTT | CASSPREGEEKLFF
many | TRBJ2-1 | TRBV29-1 | - | TGCAGCGTTGTTGGAGGGGGCGGACACAATGAGCAGTTCTTC | CSVVGGGGHNEQFF